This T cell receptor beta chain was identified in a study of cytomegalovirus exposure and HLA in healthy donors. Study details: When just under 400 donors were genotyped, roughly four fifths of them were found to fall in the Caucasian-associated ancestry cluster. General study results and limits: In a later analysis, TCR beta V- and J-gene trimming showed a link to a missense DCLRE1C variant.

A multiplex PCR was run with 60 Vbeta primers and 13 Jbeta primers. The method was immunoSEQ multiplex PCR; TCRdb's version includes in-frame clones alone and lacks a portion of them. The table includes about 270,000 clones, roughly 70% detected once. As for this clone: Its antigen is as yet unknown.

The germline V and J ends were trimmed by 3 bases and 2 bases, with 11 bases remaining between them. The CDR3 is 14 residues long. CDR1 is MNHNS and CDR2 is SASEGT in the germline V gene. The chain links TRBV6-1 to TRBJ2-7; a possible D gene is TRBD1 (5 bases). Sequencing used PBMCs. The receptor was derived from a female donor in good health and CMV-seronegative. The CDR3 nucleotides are TGTGCCAGCAGTGAGGGGCTACAAGCCTACGAGCAGTACTTC. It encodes CASSEGLQAYEQYF.